This T cell receptor beta chain appears in the sequencing data of a study of shared clonotypes between healthy human individuals. The genomic DNA of each subset was split evenly across several immunoSEQ plates. TCRdb's table, derived via immunoSEQ multiplex PCR, lists solely in-frame clones and lacks some. The repertoire holds 550,000 to 750,000 clones, with 95% to 96% as singletons. The length of the CDR3 is 14 residues. Germline loops: CDR1 SNHLY, CDR2 FYNNEI. Trimming stripped 7 bases from V and 1 base from J, with 13 bases between. For this clone: The antigen is unknown.

Selected positively for CCR7 and CD45RO-negative, naive CD8 cells excluded terminally differentiated effector memory CD45RA+ cells. Points from the study as a whole: Apart from blood, nothing was sampled; tissue repertoires likely differ. In a handful of donors, about 5% of naive CD4 clonotypes appeared in common.

The receptor was derived from a woman aged 25 to 45 in good health. What was sequenced was naive CD8+ T cells sorted from blood. This rearrangement joins TRBV2 to TRBJ2-5; TRBD1 is a possible D gene (6 bases). The CDR3 DNA is TGTGCCAGCACCCCTCAGGGGCGCCAAGAGACCCAGTACTTC. This sequence encodes CASTPQGRQETQYF.